The 5 T cell receptor beta chains listed next were all sequenced from one sample in a study of blood T cell repertoires in COVID-19. The assay was immunoSEQ multiplex PCR, and TCRdb's table has in-frame clones only and misses some. The sample carries 55,000 to 65,000 clones, 84% recorded once. Source material: peripheral blood. These receptors were collected from a woman aged 60-70 years with acute or convalescent COVID-19.

The V call is TRBV5-1, the J call TRBJ1-1; TRBD1 matches at 7 bases. J lost 11 bases, V lost 6 bases, and 13 bases had no gene match. There are 13 residues in the CDR3. Germline V lookup: CDR1 SGHRS, CDR2 YFSETQ. This CDR3 reads CASTTTGEGSAFF. The CDR3 region has the DNA TGCGCCAGCACCACCACAGGGGAAGGGAGCGCTTTCTTT.

This chain uses TRBV6-2 or TRBV6-3 with TRBJ2-1; D not resolved. This CDR3 spans 12 amino acids. V was shortened by 6 bases and J by 8 bases, with 11 bases between the two germline ends. Germline assignment: CDR1 MNHEY and CDR2 SVGEGT. The CDR3 sequence: CASRPGPHEQFF. The CDR3, as DNA: TGTGCCAGCAGGCCTGGGCCCCATGAGCAGTTCTTC.

This clone was seen once. V is TRBV4-1 and J is TRBJ2-1; D not certain. The CDR3 totals 15 residues. Trimming removed 0 bases from V and 0 bases from J, with 6 bases in between. In germline, CDR1 is MGHRA, CDR2 YSYEKL. The CDR3: CASSQEGSSYNEQFF. The CDR3 coding sequence is TGCGCCAGCAGCCAAGAGGGCTCCTCCTACAATGAGCAGTTCTTC.

Regarding this clone: A read error may produce the germline difference seen at one junction end. V usage is TRBV9 and J usage is TRBJ1-2; 10 bases align to TRBD1. This CDR3 is 12 amino acids long. Germline lookup yields CDR1 SGDLS and CDR2 YYNGEE. Here the CDR3 reads CASSARDRGCVF. For the CDR3, the DNA is TGTGCCAGCAGCGCCCGGGACAGGGGATGTGTCTTC.

The chain combines TRBV7-2 with TRBJ2-3; TRBD2 matches 12 bases. Germline CDR1 is SGHTA and CDR2 is FQGNSA. The CDR3 is made up of 16 amino acids. V trimming: 6 bases; J trimming: 6 bases; junction bases outside the gene matches: 10. The CDR3 sequence is CASSISSGGAGDTQYF. In DNA, the CDR3 is TGTGCCAGCAGTATCTCTAGCGGGGGGGCAGGGGATACGCAGTATTTT. The full variable domain, completed using reference TRBV7-2 and TRBJ2-3, is GAGVSQSPSNKVTEKGKDVELRCDPISGHTALYWYRQSLGQGLEFLIYFQGNSAPDKSGLPSDRFSAERTGGSVSTLTIQRTQQEDSAVYLCASSISSGGAGDTQYFGPGTRLTVL.